This TCR beta chain was recovered during a study of blood T cells in healthy people across ages. General study points: There was no known CMV status for donors, so expanded clonotype changes were possibly confounded. Diversity of TCR beta correlated strongly with naive T cell percentage.

J lost 7 bases, V lost 3 bases, and 8 bases had no gene match. Germline V gives CDR1 ENHRY, CDR2 SYGVKD. CDR3 length: 15 amino acids. A second PCR of 7 to 11 cycles used a sample-barcoded 5' primer and a J-beta primer mix. MiXCR, run by TCRdb on the 5' RACE reads, gives a single entry per CDR3 protein. Of some 1.7 million distinct CDR3 sequences in the sample, over 25% were seen once. Notes on this clonotype: Its antigen is unidentified.

The chain couples TRBV10-3 to TRBJ2-1, with 8 nucleotides matching TRBD2. The receptor's source is a young woman in good health. The sequenced sample consisted of blood. DNA of the CDR3: TGTGCCATCAGTGATACAGCGGGAGATGCAAATGAGCAGTTCTTC. This sequence encodes CAISDTAGDANEQFF.